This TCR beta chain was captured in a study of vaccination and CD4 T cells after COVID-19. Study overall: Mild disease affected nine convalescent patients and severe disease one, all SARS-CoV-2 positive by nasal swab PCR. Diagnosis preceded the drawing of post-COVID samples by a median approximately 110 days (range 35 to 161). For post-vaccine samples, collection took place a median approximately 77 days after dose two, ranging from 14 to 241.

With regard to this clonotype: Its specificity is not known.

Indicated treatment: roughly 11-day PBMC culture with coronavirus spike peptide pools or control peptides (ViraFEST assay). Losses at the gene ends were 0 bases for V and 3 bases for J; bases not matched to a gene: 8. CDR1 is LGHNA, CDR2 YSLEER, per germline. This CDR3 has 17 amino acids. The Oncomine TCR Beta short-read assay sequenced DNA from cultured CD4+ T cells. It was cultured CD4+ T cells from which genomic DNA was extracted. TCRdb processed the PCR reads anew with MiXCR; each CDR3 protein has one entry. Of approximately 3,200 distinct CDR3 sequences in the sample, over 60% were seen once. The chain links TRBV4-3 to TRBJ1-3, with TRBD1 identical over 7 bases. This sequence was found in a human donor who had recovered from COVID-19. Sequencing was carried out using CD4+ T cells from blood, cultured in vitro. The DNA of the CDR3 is TGCGCCAGCAGCCAAGATGCTAACAGGGGTATTGGAAACACCATATATTTT. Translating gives CASSQDANRGIGNTIYF.